The 18 T cell receptor beta chains below come from one sample, sequenced in a study of OX40 agonist ivuxolimab in advanced cancers. Only in-frame clones appear in the TCRdb table, and some are missing; sequencing was by immunoSEQ multiplex PCR. This sample yields 89,000 or so clones, of which about 89% are seen a single time; more than 7% belongs to the top ten. This specimen was CD4+ or CD8+ T cells sorted from blood, taken in a trial of the OX40 agonist ivuxolimab. The receptors derive from an adult with an advanced solid tumor such as melanoma, head and neck, liver or kidney cancer.

J is TRBJ2-7 and V is TRBV19; the match to TRBD1 covers 8 bases. This CDR3 spans 15 amino acids. Per the germline V gene, CDR1 is LNHDA and CDR2 is SQIVND (reference sequence). Trimming cost V 3 bases and J 4 bases; bases outside gene matches: 8. The DNA of the CDR3 is TGTGCCAGTAGTATTCGACAGGGGCCCGTATACGAGCAGTACGTC. It specifies CASSIRQGPVYEQYV.

The V gene is TRBV5-1, the J gene TRBJ1-1; TRBD1 might be the D (5 bases). The CDR3 is made up of 15 amino acids. Germline values: CDR1 SGHRS, CDR2 YFSETQ. V was pared by 2 bases and J by 1 base, with 12 bases between. CDR3 in amino acids: CASSFTWTKNTEAFF. CDR3 nucleotides: TGCGCCAGCAGCTTTACTTGGACAAAGAACACTGAAGCTTTCTTT.

This chain connects TRBV29-1 to TRBJ2-1, with D perhaps given as TRBD1 or TRBD2 (5 bases each). The CDR3 covers 15 residues. The germline V gene has CDR1 SQVTM and CDR2 ANQGSEA. V dropped 6 bases and J dropped 7 bases, with 22 bases sitting between them. Here the CDR3 reads CSVSGAEPRRNEQFF. For the CDR3, the DNA is TGCAGCGTGTCCGGGGCCGAACCGCGGAGAAATGAGCAGTTCTTC.

The chain uses TRBV7-6 and TRBJ1-6; no clear D. Germline V gene data show CDR1 as SGHVS and CDR2 as FNYEAQ. This CDR3 has 15 amino acids. V was trimmed by 8 bases and J by 5 bases, leaving 16 bases between them. CDR3 bases: TGTGCCAGCGCCTCCGAAACTGTACATAATTCACCCCTCCACTTT. Residues: CASASETVHNSPLHF.

The chain combines TRBV9 with TRBJ2-1, with D perhaps given as TRBD1 or TRBD2 (5 bases each). There are 15 residues in the CDR3. Trimming shortened V by 0 bases and J by 4 bases, and 11 bases separated the two germline ends. Germline V gene sequence: CDR1 SGDLS, CDR2 YYNGEE. CDR3 loop: CASSVDGTSYNEQFF. CDR3 nucleotides: TGTGCCAGCAGCGTAGACGGGACCTCATACAATGAGCAGTTCTTC. Based on the CDR3 plus reference TRBV9 and TRBJ2-1, the full variable domain is DSGVTQTPKHLITATGQRVTLRCSPRSGDLSVYWYQQSLDQGLQFLIQYYNGEERAKGNILERFSAQQFPDLHSELNLSSLELGDSALYFCASSVDGTSYNEQFFGPGTRLTVL.

The chain combines TRBV6-6 with TRBJ2-5; the D is unclear. With 7 bases removed from V and 1 base from J, the gap between germline ends came to 10 bases. The CDR3 has 13 amino acids. Germline V gene data show CDR1 as MNHNY and CDR2 as SVGAGI (reference sequence). The CDR3 coding sequence is TGTGCCAGCACGGTCAACAGCCAAGAGACCCAGTACTTC. Residues: CASTVNSQETQYF.

The rearrangement joins TRBV12-5 to TRBJ2-1; no reliable D call. CDR3 length equals 16 residues. Trimming took 2 bases from V and 1 from J, leaving 12 bases between them. From germline, CDR1 is LGHNT and CDR2 FRNRAP. The chain's CDR3 is CASGLPTRVSYNEQFF. The DNA of the CDR3 is TGTGCTAGTGGTTTGCCAACCCGGGTGTCCTACAATGAGCAGTTCTTC.

This chain uses TRBV7-2 with TRBJ2-5; 10 bases line up with TRBD2. V gave up 1 base and J gave up 1 base; unmatched junction bases: 3. Germline V gives CDR1 SGHTA, CDR2 FQGNSA. The CDR3 consists of 16 residues. CDR3 in DNA: TGTGCCAGCAGCTTAGATAGCGGGGGGTTCCAAGAGACCCAGTACTTC. Translating it yields CASSLDSGGFQETQYF.

CDR3: CSVGSGVDVPQHF. Written as DNA, the CDR3 is TGCAGCGTTGGATCTGGTGTCGACGTGCCCCAGCATTTT. The rearrangement uses TRBV29-1 and TRBJ1-5; D gene uncertain. Trimming removed 4 bases from V and 9 bases from J, with 16 bases in between. The germline gives CDR1 SQVTM, CDR2 ANQGSEA. The CDR3 loop spans 13 amino acids.

The chain employs TRBV30 and TRBJ1-2; no definite D call. CDR3 size: 14 residues. Trimming took off 2 bases at V and 8 bases at J, with 18 bases between the two ends. Germline V gives CDR1 GTSNPN, CDR2 SVGIG (reference sequence). The chain's CDR3 is CAWSYMRAPGGYTF. The CDR3 DNA reads as TGTGCCTGGAGTTACATGAGGGCCCCGGGGGGCTACACCTTC.

The gene calls are TRBV27 and TRBJ2-7; 14 bases map to TRBD2. V dropped 3 bases and J dropped 12; count of bases not matched to a gene: 7. There are 14 residues in the CDR3. The V gene's germline CDR1 is MNHEY and CDR2 SMNVEV (reference sequence). The DNA of the CDR3 is TGTGCCAGCAGTTTTGGACTAGCGGGGGGCAGGCTGTACTTC. This codes for CASSFGLAGGRLYF.

The chain has TRBV5-1 and TRBJ2-7; the D is unclear. CDR3 length equals 15 residues. The germline V and J ends were trimmed by 0 bases and 0 bases, with 10 bases remaining between them. Germline V gives CDR1 SGHRS, CDR2 YFSETQ. The DNA for the CDR3 is TGCGCCAGCAGCTTGGGAGCCAGGAGCTCCTACGAGCAGTACTTC. Translated, it gives CASSLGARSSYEQYF.

J is TRBJ1-5 and V is TRBV9, with 9 bases aligning to TRBD1. The junction had 0 bases not matched to a gene; V was cut back by 0 bases and J by 2 bases. CDR1 is SGDLS and CDR2 is YYNGEE in the germline V gene. This CDR3 contains 15 residues. The chain's CDR3 is CASSVGTGGNQPQHF. The CDR3 coding sequence is TGTGCCAGCAGCGTAGGGACAGGGGGCAATCAGCCCCAGCATTTT.

V and J are TRBV28 and TRBJ1-5, with D unclear. The V and J ends lost 10 bases and 1 base respectively, with 11 bases between them. The CDR3 has 13 amino acids. Germline lookup yields CDR1 MDHEN and CDR2 SYDVKM. CDR3: CATAIGSNQPQHF. In nucleotides, the CDR3 is TGTGCCACCGCGATCGGGAGCAATCAGCCCCAGCATTTT.

This sequence joins TRBV4-1 and TRBJ1-1; TRBD1 might be the D (5 bases). The CDR3 runs to 15 residues. Germline values: CDR1 MGHRA, CDR2 YSYEKL. Trimming removed 4 bases at V and 5 bases at J, with 17 bases between. The CDR3 loop is CASSRASTVGTEAFF. The CDR3 DNA follows: TGCGCCAGCAGCCGCGCCTCGACAGTTGGGACTGAAGCTTTCTTT.

The CDR3 bases are TGTGCCAGCCGGACTAGCGGGAGAGCTAGCACAGATACGCAGTATTTT. Protein: CASRTSGRASTDTQYF. V gene TRBV2 combines with J gene TRBJ2-3; 13 positions agree with TRBD2. Germline CDR1 and CDR2: SNHLY and FYNNEI. V shed 8 bases, J shed 0 bases, and the junction held 5 bases outside the gene matches. The CDR3 covers 16 residues. Together with reference TRBV2 and TRBJ2-3, the CDR3 gives the full variable domain: EPEVTQTPSHQVTQMGQEVILRCVPISNHLYFYWYRQILGQKVEFLVSFYNNEISEKSEIFDDQFSVERPDGSNFTLKIRSTKLEDSAMYFCASRTSGRASTDTQYFGPGTRLTVL.

The CDR3 coding sequence is TGCGCCAGCAGCCAAACTACGGGACAGGGGATCTATAGCAATCAGCCCCAGCATTTT. Translated, it gives CASSQTTGQGIYSNQPQHF. The V gene is TRBV4-3, the J gene TRBJ1-5, with TRBD1 matching over 10 bases. This CDR3 contains 19 residues. After removal of 2 bases from V and 0 bases from J, the junction contained 10 bases not matched to a gene. CDR1 is LGHNA, CDR2 YSLEER, per germline.

The rearrangement uses TRBV30 and TRBJ2-4; D gene ambiguous. CDR1 is GTSNPN, CDR2 SVGIG, per germline (reference sequence). V was shortened by 8 bases and J by 4 bases, with 18 bases between the two germline ends. This CDR3 has 14 amino acids. The DNA of the CDR3 is TGTGCCGCGGAAATGGTCGGGTTTAAAAACATTCAGTACTTC. As protein: CAAEMVGFKNIQYF. The full variable domain, its missing parts supplied by reference TRBV30 and TRBJ2-4, is SQTIHQWPATLVQPVGSPLSLECTVEGTSNPNLYWYRQAAGRGLQLLFYSVGIGQISSEVPQNLSASRPQDRQFILSSKKLLLSDSGFYLCAAEMVGFKNIQYFGAGTRLSVL.